The rows below give T cell receptor beta chains drawn from one sample of a study of CD8 T cells in ankylosing spondylitis. A single record per CDR3 protein comes from TCRdb applying MiXCR to the 5' RACE reads. Among 250,000 to 350,000 distinct CDR3 sequences listed, 20% were seen once. The sample comprised blood, either unsorted or a sorted T cell fraction (not recorded which). These TCRs come from a male donor with ankylosing spondylitis or in good health (not recorded which). Each CDR3 is given with its conserved first and last residue. D genes are given only for firm matches. Clone size is stated in some rows and not others, as once, few, many or a class when expanded.

size	J	V	D	CDR3	DNA
many	TRBJ1-5	TRBV6-5	TRBD1	CASSYIGTGVPQPQHF	TGTGCCAGCAGTTACATAGGGACAGGAGTCCCTCAGCCCCAGCATTTT
few	TRBJ2-1	TRBV10-3	TRBD2	CAIRLAGAHEQFF	TGTGCCATCAGACTAGCGGGGGCCCATGAGCAGTTCTTC
NA	TRBJ1-1	TRBV7-8	NA	CASSQPNREMNTEAFF	TGTGCCAGCAGCCAACCAAACAGGGAAATGAACACTGAAGCTTTCTTT
few	TRBJ2-1	TRBV5-1	TRBD2	CASSSGLAGVYNEQFF	TGCGCCAGCAGCTCGGGACTAGCGGGAGTGTACAATGAGCAGTTCTTC
many	TRBJ1-2	TRBV20-1	NA	CSARRGPYGYTF	TGCAGTGCCCGCAGGGGCCCTTATGGCTACACCTTC
NA	TRBJ1-4	TRBV5-1	NA	CASSLDGRGESEKLFF	TGCGCCAGCAGCTTGGACGGTCGGGGGGAGTCTGAAAAACTGTTTTTT
few	TRBJ2-1	TRBV27	TRBD2	CASSLLAGGPIGQFF	TGTGCCAGCAGTTTATTAGCGGGAGGGCCTATTGGGCAGTTCTTC
few	TRBJ1-2	TRBV5-1	TRBD1	CASSFEGQGPYTF	TGCGCCAGTAGCTTCGAGGGACAGGGTCCATACACCTTC
NA	TRBJ2-5	TRBV29-1	NA	CSVEAALETQYF	TGCAGCGTTGAAGCGGCCTTGGAGACCCAGTACTTC
few	TRBJ1-5	TRBV20-1	NA	CSVAPGSNQPQHF	TGCAGTGTAGCACCCGGGAGCAATCAGCCCCAGCATTTT
many	TRBJ1-5	TRBV7-9	NA	CASSLDANQPQHF	TGTGCCAGCAGCCTCGATGCCAATCAGCCCCAGCATTTT
many	TRBJ2-3	TRBV5-1	TRBD2	CASSYLAGGLSTDTQYF	TGCGCCAGCAGCTACCTAGCGGGAGGTCTTAGCACAGATACGCAGTATTTT
few	TRBJ2-1	TRBV12-3/TRBV12-4	TRBD1	CASSPPRTGRDEQFF	TGTGCCAGCAGCCCTCCCCGGACAGGGCGCGATGAGCAGTTCTTC
few	TRBJ1-4	TRBV3-1	NA	CASSSDGLHEKLFF	TGTGCCAGCAGCTCCGATGGATTGCACGAAAAACTGTTTTTT
few	TRBJ1-1	TRBV6-6	NA	CASSPAGQDEAFF	TGTGCCAGCAGCCCGGCAGGGCAGGATGAAGCTTTCTTT
few	TRBJ2-3	TRBV9	TRBD2	CASSPLTSVSDTQYF	TGTGCCAGCAGCCCCCTAACTAGCGTCTCAGATACGCAGTATTTT
few	TRBJ2-1	TRBV3-1	NA	CASSQGASIYNEQFF	TGTGCCAGCAGCCAAGGGGCGTCAATTTACAATGAGCAGTTCTTC
few	TRBJ2-3	TRBV20-1	NA	CSARVELNTQYF	TGCAGTGCTAGAGTCGAGTTGAATACGCAGTATTTT
few	TRBJ1-4	TRBV5-1	TRBD1	CASSSQGAGEKLFF	TGCGCCAGCAGCTCGCAGGGGGCCGGTGAAAAACTGTTTTTT
NA	TRBJ1-5	TRBV29-1	NA	CSAGEGINQPQHF	TGCAGCGCCGGGGAGGGTATCAATCAGCCCCAGCATTTT
few	TRBJ1-2	TRBV5-1	TRBD1	CASSLAPARGQGHYGYTF	TGCGCCAGCAGCTTGGCACCTGCCCGCGGACAGGGCCACTATGGCTACACCTTC
NA	TRBJ1-1	TRBV9	NA	CASSVGPGHNTEAFF	TGTGCCAGCAGCGTAGGGCCAGGGCATAACACTGAAGCTTTCTTT
NA	TRBJ2-1	TRBV24-1	NA	CATSAPARMQGQFF	TGTGCCACCAGTGCACCCGCCAGGATGCAGGGGCAGTTCTTC
NA	TRBJ2-1	TRBV5-1	TRBD2	CASSWTSSGRSNEQFF	TGCGCCAGCAGCTGGACGTCCAGCGGGAGATCCAATGAGCAGTTCTTC
NA	TRBJ1-4	TRBV4-2	NA	CASSQDRVTDNEKLFF	TGTGCCAGCAGCCAAGATCGGGTAACGGATAATGAAAAACTGTTTTTT
NA	TRBJ2-2	TRBV15	NA	CATRGPTNTGELFF	TGTGCCACCAGAGGCCCGACGAACACCGGGGAGCTGTTTTTT
NA	TRBJ2-2	TRBV20-1	NA	CSAALINTGELFF	TGCAGTGCGGCCCTGATTAACACCGGGGAGCTGTTTTTT
NA	TRBJ2-2	TRBV5-6	TRBD2	CASSLGLAGANTGELFF	TGTGCCAGCAGCTTGGGACTAGCGGGGGCGAACACCGGGGAGCTGTTTTTT
few	TRBJ2-2	TRBV12-3/TRBV12-4	TRBD2	CASSPGTSGSETGELFF	TGTGCCAGCAGTCCCGGGACTAGCGGGAGTGAAACCGGGGAGCTGTTTTTT
NA	TRBJ2-1	TRBV10-3	TRBD1	CAISEDDRDEQFF	TGTGCCATCAGTGAGGACGACAGGGACGAGCAGTTCTTC
NA	TRBJ2-2	TRBV5-1	NA	CASSPSDSVTGELFF	TGCGCCAGCAGCCCGTCTGACAGTGTCACCGGGGAGCTGTTTTTT
many	TRBJ2-3	TRBV4-2	NA	CASSQASLTDTQYF	TGTGCCAGCAGCCAAGCTAGCCTCACAGATACGCAGTATTTT
NA	TRBJ2-6	TRBV20-1	NA	CSARKLAGANVLTF	TGCAGTGCTAGGAAACTAGCTGGGGCCAACGTCCTGACTTTC
many	TRBJ2-5	TRBV5-1	NA	CASSPGQTQETQYF	TGTGCCAGCAGTCCAGGACAGACCCAAGAGACCCAGTACTTC
few	TRBJ1-4	TRBV28	NA	CASSFRGGATNEKLFF	TGTGCCAGCAGTTTCAGGGGCGGTGCAACTAATGAAAAACTGTTTTTT
NA	TRBJ2-3	TRBV11-2	NA	CAGSASTDTQYF	TGTGCCGGCAGTGCTAGCACAGATACGCAGTATTTT
few	TRBJ2-3	TRBV24-1	NA	CATAAGDTQYF	TGTGCCACCGCTGCCGGAGATACGCAGTATTTT
many	TRBJ2-2	TRBV6-5	TRBD1	CASSYSRRTGGGAGELFF	TGTGCCAGCAGTTACTCTCGGCGGACAGGGGGCGGAGCCGGGGAGCTGTTTTTT
NA	TRBJ2-1	TRBV5-1	TRBD1	CASSFSPPEQGVHEQFF	TGCGCCAGCAGCTTTTCTCCACCGGAACAGGGGGTCCATGAGCAGTTCTTC
few	TRBJ2-1	TRBV28	TRBD2	CASRVTSGRANEQFF	TGTGCCAGCAGGGTGACTAGCGGGAGGGCCAATGAGCAGTTCTTC
NA	TRBJ2-2	TRBV12-5	NA	CASGLGQQVASNTGELFF	TGTGCTAGTGGTTTGGGACAACAGGTGGCCTCCAACACCGGGGAGCTGTTTTTT
NA	TRBJ2-1	TRBV29-1	NA	CSVEEGIKFEQFF	TGCAGCGTTGAAGAAGGGATTAAGTTTGAGCAGTTCTTC
few	TRBJ2-2	TRBV6-5	NA	CASSYELAYGSGELFF	TGTGCCAGCAGTTACGAACTAGCTTACGGTTCCGGGGAGCTGTTTTTT
NA	TRBJ1-1	TRBV7-9	NA	CASSQIRDTEAFF	TGTGCCAGCAGCCAAATCAGGGACACTGAAGCTTTCTTT
few	TRBJ2-1	TRBV5-1	NA	CASSSGRGYNEQFF	TGCGCCAGCAGCTCGGGCAGGGGCTACAATGAGCAGTTCTTC
NA	TRBJ2-2	TRBV18	TRBD1	CASSPRQGDAGELFF	TGTGCCAGCTCACCACGACAGGGGGACGCCGGGGAGCTGTTTTTT
many	TRBJ1-3	TRBV20-1	NA	CSARVYGGESSNTIYF	TGCAGTGCTAGAGTGTACGGAGGGGAATCTTCAAACACCATATATTTT
NA	TRBJ2-5	TRBV6-1	TRBD1	CASDRGRRETQYF	TGTGCCAGTGACAGGGGGCGCCGGGAGACCCAGTACTTC
few	TRBJ1-1	TRBV5-1	TRBD1	CASSFGDRGLNTEAFF	TGCGCCAGCAGCTTCGGGGACAGGGGGCTTAACACTGAAGCTTTCTTT
NA	TRBJ1-1	TRBV12-3/TRBV12-4	NA	CASSLGRVSGAEAFF	TGTGCCAGCAGTTTAGGCAGGGTAAGCGGGGCTGAAGCTTTCTTT
NA	TRBJ2-3	TRBV20-1	TRBD2	CKVTSASTDTQYF	TGCAAAGTAACTAGCGCGAGCACAGATACGCAGTATTTT